Presented here are 15 T cell receptor beta chains from one specimen sequenced in a study of T-cell reconstitution after alpha-beta-depleted transplantation in children. The TCRbeta library was prepared with unique molecular identifiers. Via MiXCR, TCRdb re-called the PCR reads, giving one row per CDR3 protein. The repertoire holds some 520,000 distinct CDR3 sequences, 32% seen once, with 2% to 2.5% in the top ten. The sequences come from PBMCs from the stem cell graft donor, collected from the stem cell graft. All receptors derive from a human donor who donated a stem cell graft to a child with aplastic anemia.

This chain uses TRBV11-1 with TRBJ2-3; no clear D. V was trimmed by 1 base and J by 4 bases, leaving 9 bases between them. CDR3 length: 14 residues. The germline V gene encodes CDR1 SGHAT and CDR2 FQDESV (reference sequence). CDR3 protein: CASSLEVFSDTQYF. CDR3 DNA: TGTGCCAGCAGCTTAGAGGTGTTCTCAGATACGCAGTATTTT.

The J gene is TRBJ1-1, the V gene TRBV7-3; D is unclear. Germline-derived CDR1 and CDR2 are SGHTA and FQGTGA. Trimming stripped 1 base from V and 2 bases from J, with 5 bases between. This CDR3 has 13 residues. The CDR3, as DNA: TGTGCCAGCAGCTTAAACGCTAACACTGAAGCTTTCTTT. Translating gives CASSLNANTEAFF.

The rearrangement links TRBV5-4 to TRBJ2-5, with 11 bases matching TRBD2. Trimming at V came to 2 bases and at J to 3 bases, leaving 3 bases not matched to a gene. Looked up from germline, CDR1 is SGHNT and CDR2 is YYREEE (reference sequence). The CDR3 consists of 15 residues. CDR3 sequence: CASSLTSGSKETQYF. In DNA form, the CDR3 reads TGTGCCAGCAGCTTAACTAGCGGGAGCAAAGAGACCCAGTACTTC.

This clonotype has only one observation. For the CDR3, the DNA is TGTGCCAGCAGCCGCGGGACAGAAAACACAGATACGCAGTATTTT. Encoded protein: CASSRGTENTDTQYF. This chain links TRBV14 with TRBJ2-3; possible D gene TRBD1, 7 bases. The V end was cut by 4 bases, the J end by 2 bases, with 13 bases between. This CDR3 is built from 15 residues. The germline V gene has CDR1 SGHDN and CDR2 FVKESK.

This clonotype was detected only a few times. V gene TRBV12-3 or TRBV12-4 combines with J gene TRBJ2-5; possibly TRBD2 for D (5 bases). The V end was cut by 3 bases, the J end by 0 bases, with 8 bases between. The CDR3 consists of 14 residues. CDR3 loop: CASSFRRYQETQYF. Here the CDR3 DNA reads TGTGCCAGCAGTTTTCGGAGGTACCAAGAGACCCAGTACTTC.

This clonotype was seen more than once but under ten times. This chain joins TRBV7-2 and TRBJ2-1, with 11 bases fitting TRBD2. This CDR3 spans 15 amino acids. The ends lost 5 bases at V and 9 bases at J; junction bases unmatched: 9. The V gene's germline CDR1 is SGHTA and CDR2 FQGNSA. The CDR3 reads CASSVTSGSSGEQFF. For the CDR3, the DNA is TGTGCCAGCAGCGTAACTAGCGGGAGTTCTGGTGAGCAGTTCTTC.

This clonotype was counted between two and nine times. The V gene is TRBV12-3 or TRBV12-4, the J gene TRBJ2-5, with 12 bases fitting TRBD2. With V trimmed by 1 base and J by 5 bases, 2 bases remained unmatched. The CDR3 is made up of 15 amino acids. CDR3 in amino acids: CASSLDGLAGETQYF. Here the CDR3 DNA reads TGTGCCAGCAGTTTAGATGGACTAGCGGGGGAGACCCAGTACTTC.

This rearrangement joins TRBV5-1 to TRBJ1-4, with TRBD1 as a possible D gene (6 bases). Germline CDR1 is SGHRS and CDR2 is YFSETQ. The CDR3 runs to 15 residues. Trimming shortened V by 0 bases and J by 6 bases, and 12 bases separated the two germline ends. The CDR3 sequence is CASSLAGAIDEKLFF. CDR3 in DNA: TGCGCCAGCAGCTTGGCGGGGGCGATCGATGAAAAACTGTTTTTT.

This clonotype has more than one count but fewer than ten. The chain recombines TRBV12-3 or TRBV12-4 with TRBJ2-7; no definite D call. V lost 3 bases and J lost 7, with 13 bases in between. The CDR3 has 13 residues. The CDR3 is CASSFISQEEQYF. The CDR3 DNA reads TGTGCCAGCAGTTTCATCTCGCAGGAAGAGCAGTACTTC.

This clonotype was recorded a few times. The chain recombines TRBV20-1 with TRBJ1-2; 9 bases align to TRBD1. The germline V gene has CDR1 DFQATT and CDR2 SNEGSKA (reference sequence). V trimming: 5 bases; J trimming: 4 bases; junction bases outside the gene matches: 8. The length of the CDR3 is 14 residues. CDR3 DNA sequence: TGCAGTGCTCCACCCCGGACAGGGGCCTATGGCTACACCTTC. Residues: CSAPPRTGAYGYTF.

The rearrangement links TRBV20-1 to TRBJ1-5; unclear D gene. There are 12 residues in the CDR3. Germline values: CDR1 DFQATT, CDR2 SNEGSKA (reference sequence). Deletions cut 6 bases from V and 3 bases from J, with 9 bases between. The CDR3 is CSACRNNQPQHF. CDR3 bases: TGCAGTGCGTGCAGGAACAATCAGCCCCAGCATTTT.

This clonotype was found a few times. The chain links TRBV12-3 or TRBV12-4 to TRBJ2-1; D is possibly TRBD1 (6 bases). Trimming shortened V by 1 base and J by 6 bases, and 13 bases separated the two germline ends. The CDR3 is 15 amino acids. CDR3 protein: CASSLDAQGLNEQFF. CDR3 DNA: TGTGCCAGCAGTTTAGACGCCCAGGGGCTCAATGAGCAGTTCTTC.

This clonotype appeared a few times. This rearrangement joins TRBV12-3 or TRBV12-4 to TRBJ1-3; D gene unclear. The CDR3 has 15 amino acids. V lost 3 bases and J lost 0, with 9 bases in between. The CDR3 DNA sequence: TGTGCCAGCAGTTTTCCCCTGACCTCTGGAAACACCATATATTTT. Encoded protein: CASSFPLTSGNTIYF.

The rearrangement links TRBV7-6 to TRBJ2-1; D perhaps matches TRBD2 (5 bases). The CDR3 extends over 13 amino acids. CDR1 is SGHVS, CDR2 FNYEAQ, per germline. The V end was cut by 3 bases, the J end by 10 bases, with 13 bases between. The CDR3 DNA reads as TGTGCCAGCAGCTTTTCCGTAGCGTGGGAGCAGTTCTTC. Translating it yields CASSFSVAWEQFF.

This CDR3 is CASSSPGLARYEQYF. The CDR3 bases are TGTGCCAGCAGCTCCCCGGGACTAGCGAGGTACGAGCAGTACTTC. The chain uses TRBV5-6 and TRBJ2-7, with 10 nucleotides matching TRBD2. CDR3 length equals 15 residues. Germline CDR1 SGHDT, CDR2 YYEEEE. V was pared by 3 bases and J by 4 bases, with 7 bases of the junction left unmatched.